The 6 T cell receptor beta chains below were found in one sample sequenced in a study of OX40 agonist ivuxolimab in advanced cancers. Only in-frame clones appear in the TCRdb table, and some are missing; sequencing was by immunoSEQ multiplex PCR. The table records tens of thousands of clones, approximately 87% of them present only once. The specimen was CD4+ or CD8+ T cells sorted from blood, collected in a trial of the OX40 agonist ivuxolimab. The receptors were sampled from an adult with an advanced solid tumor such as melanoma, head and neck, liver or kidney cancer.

The CDR3 reads CASSSPGTSTDTQYF. The CDR3 DNA reads as TGTGCCAGCAGCTCACCCGGGACTAGCACAGATACGCAGTATTTT. V usage is TRBV7-2 and J usage is TRBJ2-3, with a weak D call TRBD2 (6 bases). This CDR3 has 15 residues. V was shortened by 4 bases and J by 0 bases, with 11 bases between the two germline ends. Germline lookup yields CDR1 SGHTA and CDR2 FQGNSA.

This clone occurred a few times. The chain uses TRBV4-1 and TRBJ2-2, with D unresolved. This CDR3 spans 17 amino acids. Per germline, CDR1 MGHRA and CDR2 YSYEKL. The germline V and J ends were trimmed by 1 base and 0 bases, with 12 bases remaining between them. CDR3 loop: CASSQGSTRSNTGELFF. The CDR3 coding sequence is TGCGCCAGCAGCCAAGGCTCAACGCGGTCGAACACCGGGGAGCTGTTTTTT.

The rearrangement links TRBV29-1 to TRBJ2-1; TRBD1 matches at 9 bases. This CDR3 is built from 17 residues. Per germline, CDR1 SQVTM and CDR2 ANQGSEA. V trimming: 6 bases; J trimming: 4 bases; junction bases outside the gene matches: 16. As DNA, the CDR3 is TGCAGCGTCCAGGGGACAGGGATAGACTCCGTTTACAATGAGCAGTTCTTC. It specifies CSVQGTGIDSVYNEQFF.

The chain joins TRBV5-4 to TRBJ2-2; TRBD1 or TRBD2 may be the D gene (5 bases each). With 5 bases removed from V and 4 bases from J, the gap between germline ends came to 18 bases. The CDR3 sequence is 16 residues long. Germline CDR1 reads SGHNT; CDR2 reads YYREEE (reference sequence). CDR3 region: CASSSGRTGRTGELFF. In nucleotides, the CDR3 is TGTGCCAGCAGTTCGGGACGCACGGGGCGCACCGGGGAGCTGTTTTTT.

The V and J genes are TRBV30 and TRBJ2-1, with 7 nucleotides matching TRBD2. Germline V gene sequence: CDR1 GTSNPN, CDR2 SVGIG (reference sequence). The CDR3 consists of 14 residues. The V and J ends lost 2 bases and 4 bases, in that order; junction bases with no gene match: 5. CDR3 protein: CAWSSSSGYNEQFF. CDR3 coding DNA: TGTGCCTGGAGTAGCTCTAGCGGTTACAATGAGCAGTTCTTC.

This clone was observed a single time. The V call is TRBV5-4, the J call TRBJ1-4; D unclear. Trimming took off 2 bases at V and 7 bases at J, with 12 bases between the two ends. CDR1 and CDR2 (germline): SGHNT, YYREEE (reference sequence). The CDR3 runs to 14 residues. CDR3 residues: CASSLGWGGEKLFF. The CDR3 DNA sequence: TGTGCCAGCAGCTTAGGTTGGGGAGGTGAAAAACTGTTTTTT.